This is a list of T cell receptor beta chains from one sample in a study of blood T cell repertoires in COVID-19. Repertoires were generated with immunoSEQ multiplex PCR, while TCRdb's copy carries only in-frame clones and drops some. This table has around 430,000 clones, around 88% appearing once. The specimen sequenced was peripheral blood. Receptors originate from a woman aged 45-59 years with COVID-19, enrolled during active disease. Each CDR3 is given with its conserved first and last residue. D genes are given only for firm matches. Size tells how often a clone was seen (once, few, many) or the class of an expanded clone, and some rows leave it out.

>TRBJ1-1|TRBV18|few|TRBD1
CASSPGRGAIGAFF
TGTGCCAGCTCACCAGGCAGGGGGGCGATTGGGGCTTTCTTT
>TRBJ2-7|TRBV27|few|.
CASSDGQAITLYEQYF
TGTGCCAGCAGCGACGGACAAGCCATCACCCTCTACGAGCAGTACTTC
>TRBJ1-1|TRBV7-2|.|.
CASSLSPGGTEAFF
TGTGCCAGCAGCTTAAGCCCCGGGGGGACTGAAGCTTTCTTT
>TRBJ1-4|TRBV6-5|.|TRBD1
CASSRTGNEKLFF
TGTGCCAGCAGTAGGACAGGGAATGAAAAACTGTTTTTT
>TRBJ2-1|TRBV10-3|.|.
CAISESGGGISGEQFF
TGTGCCATCAGTGAGTCAGGAGGCGGGATCTCTGGGGAGCAGTTCTTC
>TRBJ2-2|TRBV7-8|.|TRBD2
CASSLVRLAAGELFF
TGTGCCAGCAGCCTTGTAAGGCTAGCGGCGGGGGAGCTGTTTTTT
>TRBJ2-7|TRBV11-1|once|.
CASSSGSYEQYF
TGTGCCAGCAGCTCAGGGTCGTACGAGCAGTACTTC
>TRBJ2-1|TRBV6-6|.|TRBD2
CASSLSSGGYNEQFF
TGTGCCAGCAGTTTATCTAGCGGGGGATACAATGAGCAGTTCTTC
>TRBJ2-7|TRBV5-7|.|.
CASRPGPNSYEQYF
TGTGCCAGCAGACCAGGGCCAAACTCCTACGAGCAGTACTTC
>TRBJ2-7|TRBV2|.|TRBD1
CASRGQGSEQYF
TGTGCCAGCAGGGGACAGGGAAGCGAGCAGTACTTC
>TRBJ2-7|TRBV10-2|.|TRBD1
CASSSRPGQLLVQYF
TGCGCCAGCAGTTCCAGACCGGGACAGCTTTTAGTGCAGTACTTC
>TRBJ1-1|TRBV9|.|TRBD1
CASSAGTDTEAFF
TGTGCCAGCAGCGCCGGGACAGACACTGAAGCTTTCTTT
>TRBJ1-2|TRBV30|.|TRBD1
CAWRPGQNYGYTF
TGTGCCTGGAGGCCGGGACAGAACTATGGCTACACCTTC
>TRBJ2-6|TRBV5-1|.|.
CASSLVQSGANVLTF
TGCGCCAGCAGCTTGGTACAGTCTGGGGCCAACGTCCTGACTTTC
>TRBJ1-2|TRBV9|.|.
CASSSTGLYGYTF
TGTGCCAGCAGCTCCACAGGGTTATATGGCTACACCTTC